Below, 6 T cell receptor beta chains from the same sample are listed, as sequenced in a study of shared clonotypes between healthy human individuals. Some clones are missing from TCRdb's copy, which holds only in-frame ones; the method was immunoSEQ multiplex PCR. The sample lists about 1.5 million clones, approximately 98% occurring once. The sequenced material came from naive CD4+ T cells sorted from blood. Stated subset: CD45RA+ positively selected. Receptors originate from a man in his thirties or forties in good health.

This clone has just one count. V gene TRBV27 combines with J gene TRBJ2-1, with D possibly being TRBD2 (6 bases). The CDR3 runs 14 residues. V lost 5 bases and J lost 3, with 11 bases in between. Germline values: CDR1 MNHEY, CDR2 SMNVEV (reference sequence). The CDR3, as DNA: TGTGCCAGCAGTCGACTAGACCTCTACAATGAGCAGTTCTTC. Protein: CASSRLDLYNEQFF.

CDR3 region: CASSLTGGKNEQYF. The CDR3 region has the DNA TGTGCCAGCAGCCTGACAGGGGGCAAGAACGAGCAGTACTTC. V gene TRBV28 combines with J gene TRBJ2-7, with 10 bases aligning to TRBD1. The CDR3 totals 14 residues. Germline CDR1 MDHEN, CDR2 SYDVKM. Losses at the gene ends were 6 bases for V and 5 bases for J; bases not matched to a gene: 7.

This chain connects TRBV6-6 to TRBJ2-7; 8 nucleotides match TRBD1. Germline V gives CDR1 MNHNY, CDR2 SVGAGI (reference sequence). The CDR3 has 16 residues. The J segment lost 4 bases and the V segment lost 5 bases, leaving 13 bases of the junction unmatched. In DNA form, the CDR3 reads TGTGCCAGCAGTAACGAGAAACAGGGGGTGCAGTACGAGCAGTACTTC. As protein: CASSNEKQGVQYEQYF.

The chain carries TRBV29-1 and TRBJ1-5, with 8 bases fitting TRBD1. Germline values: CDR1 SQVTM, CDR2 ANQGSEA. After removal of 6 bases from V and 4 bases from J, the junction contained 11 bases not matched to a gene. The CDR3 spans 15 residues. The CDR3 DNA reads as TGCAGCGTGGCTCAGGGGGCTGGGGGGAATCAGCCCCAGCATTTT. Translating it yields CSVAQGAGGNQPQHF.

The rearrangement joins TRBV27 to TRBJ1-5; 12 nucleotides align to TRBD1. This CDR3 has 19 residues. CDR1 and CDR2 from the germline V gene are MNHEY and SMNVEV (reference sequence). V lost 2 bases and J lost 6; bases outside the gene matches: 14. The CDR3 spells CASSLRSRDRGLSGQPQHF. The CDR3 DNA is TGTGCCAGCAGTTTAAGGTCGCGGGACAGGGGGCTGTCGGGTCAGCCCCAGCATTTT.

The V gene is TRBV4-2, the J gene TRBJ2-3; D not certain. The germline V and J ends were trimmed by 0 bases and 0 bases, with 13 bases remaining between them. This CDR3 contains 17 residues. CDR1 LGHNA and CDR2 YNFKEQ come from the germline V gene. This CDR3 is CASSQDRPTTSTDTQYF. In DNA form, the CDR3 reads TGTGCCAGCAGCCAAGATCGGCCGACAACTAGCACAGATACGCAGTATTTT.